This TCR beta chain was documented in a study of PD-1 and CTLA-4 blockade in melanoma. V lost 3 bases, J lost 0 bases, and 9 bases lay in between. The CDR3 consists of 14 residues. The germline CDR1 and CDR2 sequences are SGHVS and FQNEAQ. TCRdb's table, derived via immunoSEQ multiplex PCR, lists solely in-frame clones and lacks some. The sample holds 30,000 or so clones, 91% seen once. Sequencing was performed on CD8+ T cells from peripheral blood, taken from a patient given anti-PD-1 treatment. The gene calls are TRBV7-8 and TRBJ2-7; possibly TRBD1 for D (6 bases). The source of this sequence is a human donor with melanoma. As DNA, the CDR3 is TGTGCCAGCAGCTTGGGGACAAGCTCCTACGAGCAGTACTTC. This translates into CASSLGTSSYEQYF. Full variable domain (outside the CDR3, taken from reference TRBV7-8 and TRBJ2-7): GAGVSQSPRYKVAKRGQDVALRCDPISGHVSLFWYQQALGQGPEFLTYFQNEAQLDKSGLPSDRFFAERPEGSVSTLKIQRTQQEDSAVYLCASSLGTSSYEQYFGPGTRLTVT.